Each of the 21 T cell receptor beta chains below was sequenced from the same sample in a study of response to subunit inactivated influenza vaccine. MiXCR was run by TCRdb on the RT-PCR reads, yielding one entry per CDR3 protein. Counted here are almost 250,000 distinct CDR3 sequences, 10% to 15% occurring once; the ten biggest clones make up about 7.8%. The sequenced sample was non-naive T cells sorted from PBMCs, obtained less than 15 days before vaccination. These receptors all come from a man aged 50 to 59 who received an inactivated influenza vaccine.

The sample holds a few counts of this clonotype. The chain has TRBV3-1 and TRBJ2-1, with D possibly being TRBD2 (6 bases). CDR1 is LGHDT, CDR2 YNNKEL, per germline (reference sequence). This CDR3 comprises 16 residues. The ends were cut back, 2 bases at V and 1 base at J, with 12 bases in the middle. This CDR3 reads CASSQHGTFSYNEQFF. CDR3 DNA sequence: TGTGCCAGCAGCCAACACGGGACTTTTTCCTACAATGAGCAGTTCTTC.

V usage is TRBV20-1 and J usage is TRBJ2-5; 8 bases align to TRBD2. The germline gives CDR1 DFQATT, CDR2 SNEGSKA (reference sequence). The CDR3 is 15 residues long. The trim removed 0 bases at V and 5 bases at J, leaving 8 bases unmatched. The CDR3 nucleotides read TGCAGTGCTAGAGATGGACGGGGGGGCCCTGAGACCCAGTACTTC. Protein: CSARDGRGGPETQYF.

This rearrangement joins TRBV12-3 or TRBV12-4 to TRBJ1-4; D is possibly TRBD1 (5 bases). The CDR3 is 15 residues long. The ends were cut back, 5 bases at V and 3 bases at J, with 13 bases in the middle. The CDR3 bases are TGTGCCAGCAGTAAGGGGAAGGGGTCTAATGAAAAACTGTTTTTT. Protein sequence: CASSKGKGSNEKLFF.

This clonotype came up a few times. The CDR3 sequence is CAIRKTSGIGTDTQYF. CDR3 DNA sequence: TGTGCCATCAGAAAGACTAGCGGGATTGGCACAGATACGCAGTATTTT. This chain connects TRBV10-3 to TRBJ2-3, with 11 bases lining up with TRBD2. Looked up from germline, CDR1 is ENHRY and CDR2 is SYGVKD. V gave up 6 bases and J gave up 1 base; unmatched junction bases: 6. The CDR3 is 16 amino acids.

The sample holds many counts of this clonotype. V and J are TRBV12-3 or TRBV12-4 and TRBJ2-5; 8 bases map to TRBD2. The ends lost 6 bases at V and 5 bases at J; junction bases unmatched: 11. The CDR3 contains 15 residues. This CDR3 is CASSRIAGRGETQYF. CDR3 nucleotide sequence: TGTGCCAGCAGCCGCATAGCGGGGAGAGGGGAGACCCAGTACTTC.

This clonotype was found many times. The chain joins TRBV5-1 to TRBJ2-3, with D perhaps TRBD2 (5 bases). Trimming removed 0 bases from V and 4 bases from J, with 12 bases in between. CDR3 size: 15 residues. Germline CDR1 reads SGHRS; CDR2 reads YFSETQ. CDR3 nucleotide sequence: TGCGCCAGCAGCTTGGTTCACGGGGTTTCAGATACGCAGTATTTT. It translates to CASSLVHGVSDTQYF. Full variable domain (missing parts from reference TRBV5-1 and TRBJ2-3): KAGVTQTPRYLIKTRGQQVTLSCSPISGHRSVSWYQQTPGQGLQFLFEYFSETQRNKGNFPGRFSGRQFSNSRSEMNVSTLELGDSALYLCASSLVHGVSDTQYFGPGTRLTVL.

This clonotype came up a few times. The V call is TRBV3-1, the J call TRBJ2-4; D uncertain. Trimming took 4 bases from V and 0 from J, leaving 7 bases between them. Germline V gives CDR1 LGHDT, CDR2 YNNKEL (reference sequence). The CDR3 extends over 14 amino acids. The CDR3 region is CASSLSGAKNIQYF. The CDR3 DNA is TGTGCCAGCAGCCTCAGTGGAGCCAAAAACATTCAGTACTTC.

The V call is TRBV24-1, the J call TRBJ2-5; D is possibly TRBD2 (6 bases). Germline CDR1 KGHDR, CDR2 SFDVKD. The CDR3 runs to 15 residues. Trimming shortened V by 5 bases and J by 0 bases, and 12 bases separated the two germline ends. The DNA for the CDR3 is TGTGCCACCAGTGTCGGGTGGGAGGACCAAGAGACCCAGTACTTC. This codes for CATSVGWEDQETQYF.

This clonotype appeared a few times. A read error is possible here, since a much larger clone lies one base away. The chain couples TRBV4-1 to TRBJ2-5, with 10 bases fitting TRBD1. This CDR3 is built from 15 residues. Per germline, CDR1 MGHRA and CDR2 YSYEKL. This CDR3 reads CASSQDGQGEETLYF. Here the CDR3 DNA reads TGCGCCAGCAGCCAAGATGGACAGGGGGAAGAGACCCTGTACTTC.

This clonotype has a handful of counts. The chain recombines TRBV6-1 with TRBJ2-2; 9 bases line up with TRBD1. Germline V gene sequence: CDR1 MNHNS, CDR2 SASEGT. The CDR3 spans 15 residues. Trimming took 6 bases from V and 4 from J; bases not matched to a gene: 6. CDR3 protein: CASRRPGQGTGELFF. In DNA, the CDR3 is TGTGCCAGCAGACGACCGGGACAGGGCACCGGGGAGCTGTTTTTT.

This clonotype was seen at least ten times. The V and J genes are TRBV5-5 and TRBJ2-2; 9 positions match TRBD2. The germline V gene has CDR1 SGHKS and CDR2 YYEKEE (reference sequence). The CDR3 contains 16 residues. V lost 4 bases and J lost 3; bases outside the gene matches: 7. CDR3 region: CASSTTGTSYTGELFF. The CDR3 region has the DNA TGTGCCAGCAGCACCACCGGGACTAGCTACACCGGGGAGCTGTTTTTT.

The table lists this clonotype with many counts. The CDR3 DNA sequence: TGTGCCAGCAGTTCCCAATCGGGCCTAGGAACCTACAATGAGCAGTTCTTC. Its protein is CASSSQSGLGTYNEQFF. The chain uses TRBV6-5 and TRBJ2-1; the D is unclear. V shed 4 bases and J shed 2 bases, with 18 bases lying between them. The CDR3 runs 17 residues. Germline values: CDR1 MNHEY, CDR2 SVGAGI.

This chain joins TRBV4-3 and TRBJ2-7, with 7 bases that match TRBD2. V gave up 0 bases and J gave up 1 base; unmatched junction bases: 6. The CDR3 has 16 residues. The germline V gene has CDR1 LGHNA and CDR2 YSLEER. The CDR3 DNA is TGCGCCAGCAGCCAAGAATACCGGGAGGCTTCCTACGAGCAGTACTTC. Protein: CASSQEYREASYEQYF.

The table lists this clonotype with many counts. The chain is built from TRBV7-9 and TRBJ2-7; 9 bases fit TRBD1. The CDR3 is 14 amino acids. CDR1 and CDR2 from the germline V gene are SEHNR and FQNEAQ (reference sequence). After removal of 6 bases from V and 0 bases from J, the junction contained 3 bases not matched to a gene. The CDR3 nucleotides read TGTGCCAGCAGAGGGACAGGGTTCTCCTACGAGCAGTACTTC. Amino acids: CASRGTGFSYEQYF.

This clonotype was seen repeatedly, ten times or more. The chain has TRBV7-2 and TRBJ2-7; TRBD1 might be the D (5 bases). The CDR3 is made up of 15 amino acids. Germline assignment: CDR1 SGHTA and CDR2 FQGNSA. V shed 5 bases and J shed 3 bases, with 17 bases lying between them. CDR3 bases: TGTGCCAGCAGCCCAGGCAGGGTGGAAAACTACGAGCAGTACTTC. Its translation: CASSPGRVENYEQYF.

The J gene is TRBJ1-6, the V gene TRBV6-4, with D unresolved. CDR3 length: 13 amino acids. The germline CDR1 and CDR2 sequences are MRHNA and SNTAGT. V was cut by 8 bases and J by 10 bases, with 15 bases left in between. The CDR3: CASGTNTGSPLHF. CDR3 DNA sequence: TGTGCCAGCGGTACAAACACGGGATCACCCCTCCACTTT.

The chain carries TRBV7-8 and TRBJ2-3; 8 positions agree with TRBD1. The CDR3 is 15 amino acids. V shed 3 bases and J 2 bases; nucleotides not matched to a gene: 4. Germline-derived CDR1 and CDR2 are SGHVS and FQNEAQ. The CDR3 region is CASSLGQVLTDTQYF. In DNA form, the CDR3 reads TGTGCCAGCAGCTTGGGACAGGTACTCACAGATACGCAGTATTTT.

There are many counts of this clonotype. The gene calls are TRBV12-3 or TRBV12-4 and TRBJ1-2, with a tentative D call TRBD1 (6 bases). The V end was cut by 3 bases, the J end by 5 bases, with 10 bases between. This CDR3 spans 13 amino acids. The CDR3 nucleotides read TGTGCCAGCAGTTTTTCGGGACATTATGGCTACACCTTC. It is translated as CASSFSGHYGYTF.

The chain couples TRBV12-3 or TRBV12-4 to TRBJ2-2; a weak D match, TRBD1 (6 bases). The CDR3 is 14 amino acids. V was shortened by 6 bases and J by 4 bases, with 12 bases between the two germline ends. The CDR3 reads CASSQQGTTGELFF. For the CDR3, the DNA is TGTGCCAGCAGCCAACAGGGTACCACCGGGGAGCTGTTTTTT.

Only a few counts were recorded for this clonotype. The chain employs TRBV5-5 and TRBJ2-5; no clear D. The CDR3 spans 15 residues. The germline gives CDR1 SGHKS, CDR2 YYEKEE (reference sequence). V shed 2 bases and J shed 2 bases, with 13 bases lying between them. CDR3 sequence: CASSFSPLEQETQYF. CDR3 nucleotide sequence: TGTGCCAGCAGCTTTTCGCCGCTTGAGCAAGAGACCCAGTACTTC.

This clonotype has ten or more counts. V and J are TRBV24-1 and TRBJ2-6, with a possible D match to TRBD1 (5 bases). The CDR3 contains 11 residues. Germline V gives CDR1 KGHDR, CDR2 SFDVKD. V lost 2 bases to trimming and J lost 13 bases, with 5 bases between them. This CDR3 reads CATSDSGVLTF. The CDR3 DNA is TGTGCCACCAGTGATTCAGGGGTCCTGACTTTC.